This TCR beta chain was retrieved from a study of shared clonotypes between healthy human individuals. Clones were sequenced by immunoSEQ multiplex PCR, and TCRdb holds only the in-frame ones, with some missing. This table holds under 650,000 clones, 90% to 96% found once. This CDR3 is built from 15 residues. The germline gives CDR1 SGHAT, CDR2 FQNNGV. Trimming cost V 1 base and J 8 bases; bases outside gene matches: 7. The TCR sequence derives from a woman in her twenties or thirties in good health. J is TRBJ2-2 and V is TRBV11-2; 7 bases align to TRBD2. The sequencing input was naive CD4+ T cells sorted from blood. Regarding subset: CD45RA+ positively selected. The CDR3 loop is CASSLGLAETGELFF. CDR3 sequence (DNA): TGTGCCAGCAGCTTAGGACTAGCAGAAACTGGGGAGCTGTTTTTT.